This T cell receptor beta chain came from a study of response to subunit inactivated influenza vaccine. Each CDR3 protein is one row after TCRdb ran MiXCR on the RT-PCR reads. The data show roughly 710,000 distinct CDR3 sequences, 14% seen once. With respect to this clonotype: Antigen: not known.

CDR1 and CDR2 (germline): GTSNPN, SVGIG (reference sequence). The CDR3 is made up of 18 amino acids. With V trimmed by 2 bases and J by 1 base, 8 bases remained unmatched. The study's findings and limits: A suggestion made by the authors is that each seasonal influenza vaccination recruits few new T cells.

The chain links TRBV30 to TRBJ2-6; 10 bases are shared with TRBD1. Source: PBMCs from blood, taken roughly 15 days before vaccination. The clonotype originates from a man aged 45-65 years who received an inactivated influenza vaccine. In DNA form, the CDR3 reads TGTGCCTGGAGTCCGACCGGGACAGGGGTGTCTGGGGCCAACGTCCTGACTTTC. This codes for CAWSPTGTGVSGANVLTF.